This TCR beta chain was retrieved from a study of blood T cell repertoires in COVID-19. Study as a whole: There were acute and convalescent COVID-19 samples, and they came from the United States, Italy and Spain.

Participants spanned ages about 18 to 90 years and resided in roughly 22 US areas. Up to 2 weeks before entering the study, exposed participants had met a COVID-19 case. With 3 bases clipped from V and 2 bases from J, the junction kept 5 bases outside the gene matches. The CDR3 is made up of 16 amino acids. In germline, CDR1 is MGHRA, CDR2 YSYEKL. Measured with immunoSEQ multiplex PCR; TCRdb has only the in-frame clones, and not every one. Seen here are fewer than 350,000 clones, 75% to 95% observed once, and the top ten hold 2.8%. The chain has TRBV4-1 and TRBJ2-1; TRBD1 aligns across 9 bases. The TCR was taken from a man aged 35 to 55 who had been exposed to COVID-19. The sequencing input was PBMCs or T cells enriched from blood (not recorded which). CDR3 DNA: TGCGCCAGCAGCCAGGGACAGGGAGTGACCTACAATGAGCAGTTCTTC. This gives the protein CASSQGQGVTYNEQFF.